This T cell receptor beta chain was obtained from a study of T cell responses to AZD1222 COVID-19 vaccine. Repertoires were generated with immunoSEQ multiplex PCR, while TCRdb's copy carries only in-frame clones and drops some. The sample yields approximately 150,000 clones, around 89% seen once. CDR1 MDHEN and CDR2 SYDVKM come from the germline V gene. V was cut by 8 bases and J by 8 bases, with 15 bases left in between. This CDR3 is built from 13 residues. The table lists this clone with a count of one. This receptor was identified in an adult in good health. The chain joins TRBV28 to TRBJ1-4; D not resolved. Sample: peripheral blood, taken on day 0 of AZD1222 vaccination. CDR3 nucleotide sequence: TGTGCCAGCCGAGATTGGATGGAGGAAAAACTGTTTTTT. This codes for CASRDWMEEKLFF.